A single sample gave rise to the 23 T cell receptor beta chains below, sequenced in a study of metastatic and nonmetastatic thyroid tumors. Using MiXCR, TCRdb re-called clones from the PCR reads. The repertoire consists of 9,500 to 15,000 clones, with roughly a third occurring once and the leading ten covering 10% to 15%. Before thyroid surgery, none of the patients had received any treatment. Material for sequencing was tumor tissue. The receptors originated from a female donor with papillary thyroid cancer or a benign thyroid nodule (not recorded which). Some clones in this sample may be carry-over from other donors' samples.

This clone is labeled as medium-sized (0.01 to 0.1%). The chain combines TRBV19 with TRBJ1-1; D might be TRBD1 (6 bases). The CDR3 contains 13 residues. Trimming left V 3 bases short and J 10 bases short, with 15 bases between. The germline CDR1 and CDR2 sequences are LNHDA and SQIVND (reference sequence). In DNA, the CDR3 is TGTGCCAGTAGTATGGGGGACACTAATCGAGCTTTCTTT. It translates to CASSMGDTNRAFF.

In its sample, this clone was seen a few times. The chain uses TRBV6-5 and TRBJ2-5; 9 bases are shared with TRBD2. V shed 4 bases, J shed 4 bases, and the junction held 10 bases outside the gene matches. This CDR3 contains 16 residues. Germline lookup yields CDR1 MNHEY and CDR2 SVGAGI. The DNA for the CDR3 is TGTGCCAGCAGTTGGACTAGCGTGAACTTAAGAGAGACCCAGTACTTC. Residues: CASSWTSVNLRETQYF.

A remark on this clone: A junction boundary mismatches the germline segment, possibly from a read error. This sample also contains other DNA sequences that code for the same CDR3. The CDR3 spells CASSQDQHTGGDYYEQYF. DNA of the CDR3: TGTGCCAGCAGCCAAGATCAGCACACAGGGGGCGATTACTACGAGCAGTACTTC. V gene TRBV4-1 combines with J gene TRBJ2-7, with 9 bases aligning to TRBD1. Germline CDR1 is MGHRA and CDR2 is YSYEKL. The CDR3 extends over 18 amino acids.

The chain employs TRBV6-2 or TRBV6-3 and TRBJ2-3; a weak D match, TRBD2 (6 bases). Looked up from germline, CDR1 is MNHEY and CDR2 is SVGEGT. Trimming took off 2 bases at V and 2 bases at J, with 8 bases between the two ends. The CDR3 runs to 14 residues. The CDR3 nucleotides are TGTGCCAGCAGTTACGGGACTGTCACAGATACGCAGTATTTT. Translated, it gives CASSYGTVTDTQYF.

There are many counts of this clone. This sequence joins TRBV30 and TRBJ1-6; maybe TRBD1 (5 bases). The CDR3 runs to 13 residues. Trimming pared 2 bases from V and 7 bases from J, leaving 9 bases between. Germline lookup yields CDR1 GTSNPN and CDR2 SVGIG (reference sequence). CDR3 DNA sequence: TGTGCCTGGAGTCAGGGCGTCAATTCACCCCTCCACTTT. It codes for CAWSQGVNSPLHF.

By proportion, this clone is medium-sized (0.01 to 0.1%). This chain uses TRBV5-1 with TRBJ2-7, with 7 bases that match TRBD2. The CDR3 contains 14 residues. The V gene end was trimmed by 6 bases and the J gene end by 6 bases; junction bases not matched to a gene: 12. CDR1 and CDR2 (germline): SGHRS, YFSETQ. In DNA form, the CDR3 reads TGCGCCAGCACGGACCGTGCGGGAGTGGGCGAGCAGTACTTC. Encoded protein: CASTDRAGVGEQYF.

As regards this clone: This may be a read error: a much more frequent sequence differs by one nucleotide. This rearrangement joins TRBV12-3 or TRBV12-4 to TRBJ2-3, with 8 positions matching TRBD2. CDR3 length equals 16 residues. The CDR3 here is CACSTPGAGVGDTQYF. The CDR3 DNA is TGTGCCTGCAGTACCCCCGGAGCGGGAGTAGGCGATACGCAGTATTTC.

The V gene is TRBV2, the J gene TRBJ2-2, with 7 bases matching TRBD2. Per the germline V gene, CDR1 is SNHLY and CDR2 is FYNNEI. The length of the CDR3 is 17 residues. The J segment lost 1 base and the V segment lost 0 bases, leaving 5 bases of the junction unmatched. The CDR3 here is CASSEAQLARNTGELFF. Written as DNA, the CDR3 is TGTGCCAGCAGTGAAGCCCAACTAGCGAGGAACACCGGGGAGCTGTTTTTT.

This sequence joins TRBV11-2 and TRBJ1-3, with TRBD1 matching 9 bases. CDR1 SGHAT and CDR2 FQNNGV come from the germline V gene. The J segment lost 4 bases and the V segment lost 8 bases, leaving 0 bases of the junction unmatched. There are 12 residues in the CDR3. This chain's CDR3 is CASGQGGNTIYF. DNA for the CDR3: TGTGCCAGCGGACAGGGGGGAAACACCATATATTTT.

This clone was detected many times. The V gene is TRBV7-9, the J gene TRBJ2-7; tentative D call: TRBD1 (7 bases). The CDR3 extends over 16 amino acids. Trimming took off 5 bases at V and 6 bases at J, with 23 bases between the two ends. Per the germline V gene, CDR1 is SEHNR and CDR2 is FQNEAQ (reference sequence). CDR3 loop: CASSQRPRQGGGEQYF. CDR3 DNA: TGTGCCAGCAGCCAACGGCCCCGACAGGGAGGTGGCGAGCAGTACTTC.

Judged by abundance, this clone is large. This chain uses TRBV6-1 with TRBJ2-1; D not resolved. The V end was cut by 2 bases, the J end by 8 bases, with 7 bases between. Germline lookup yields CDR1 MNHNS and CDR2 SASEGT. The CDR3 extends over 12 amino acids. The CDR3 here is CASSELRDEQFF. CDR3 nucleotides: TGTGCCAGCAGTGAATTAAGGGATGAGCAGTTCTTC.

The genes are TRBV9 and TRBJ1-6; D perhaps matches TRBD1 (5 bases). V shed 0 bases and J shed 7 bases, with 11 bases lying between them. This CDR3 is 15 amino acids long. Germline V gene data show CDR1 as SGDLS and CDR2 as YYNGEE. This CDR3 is CASSVASAGNSPLHF. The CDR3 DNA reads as TGTGCCAGCAGCGTAGCCTCGGCAGGGAATTCACCCCTCCACTTT.

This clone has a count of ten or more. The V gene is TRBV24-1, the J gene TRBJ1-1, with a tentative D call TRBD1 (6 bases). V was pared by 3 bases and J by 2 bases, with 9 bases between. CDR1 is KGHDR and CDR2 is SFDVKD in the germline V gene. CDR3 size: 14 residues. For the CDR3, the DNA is TGTGCCACCAGTGATAAGACAGGTAACACTGAAGCTTTCTTT. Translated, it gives CATSDKTGNTEAFF.

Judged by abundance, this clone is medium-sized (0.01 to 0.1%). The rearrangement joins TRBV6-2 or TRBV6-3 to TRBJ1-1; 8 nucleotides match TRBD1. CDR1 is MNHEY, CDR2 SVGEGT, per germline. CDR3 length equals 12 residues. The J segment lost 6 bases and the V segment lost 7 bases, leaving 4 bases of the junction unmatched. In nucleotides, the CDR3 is TGTGCCAGCAAACAGGGGGTTTCTGAAGCTTTCTTT. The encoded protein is CASKQGVSEAFF.

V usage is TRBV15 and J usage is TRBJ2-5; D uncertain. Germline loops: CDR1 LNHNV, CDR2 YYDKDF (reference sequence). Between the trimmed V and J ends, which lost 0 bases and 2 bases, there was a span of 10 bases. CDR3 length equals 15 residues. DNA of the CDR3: TGTGCCACCAGCAGAGATTCTTTCGGACAAGAGACCCAGTACTTC. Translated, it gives CATSRDSFGQETQYF.

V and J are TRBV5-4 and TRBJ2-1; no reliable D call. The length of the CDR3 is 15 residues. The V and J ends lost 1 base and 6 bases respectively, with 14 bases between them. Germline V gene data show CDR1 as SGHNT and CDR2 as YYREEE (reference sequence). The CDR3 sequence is CASSLLFGRTNEQFF. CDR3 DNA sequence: TGTGCCAGCAGCTTGCTTTTTGGTAGAACCAATGAGCAGTTCTTC.

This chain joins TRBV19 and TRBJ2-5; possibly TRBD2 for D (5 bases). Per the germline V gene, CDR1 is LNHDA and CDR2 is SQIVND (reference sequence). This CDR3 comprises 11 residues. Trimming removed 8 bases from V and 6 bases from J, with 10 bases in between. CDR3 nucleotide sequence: TGTGCCAGTGGACCCGGGAAGACCCAGTACTTC. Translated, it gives CASGPGKTQYF.

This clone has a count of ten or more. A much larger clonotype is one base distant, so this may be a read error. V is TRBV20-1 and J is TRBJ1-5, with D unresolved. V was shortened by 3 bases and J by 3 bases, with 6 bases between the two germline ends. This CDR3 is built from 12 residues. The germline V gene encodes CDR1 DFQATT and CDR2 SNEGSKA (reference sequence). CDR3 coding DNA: TGCAGTGCTAGTAGGGACAATCAGCCCCAGCATTTT. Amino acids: CSASRDNQPQHF.

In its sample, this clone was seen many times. CDR3 sequence: CAWRLLAGGDTQYF. In DNA, the CDR3 is TGTGCCTGGAGACTGTTAGCGGGAGGAGATACGCAGTATTTT. The chain combines TRBV30 with TRBJ2-3, with TRBD2 matching over 10 bases. This CDR3 has 14 residues. Germline V gene lookup returns CDR1 GTSNPN and CDR2 SVGIG (reference sequence). J lost 5 bases, V lost 3 bases, and 5 bases had no gene match.

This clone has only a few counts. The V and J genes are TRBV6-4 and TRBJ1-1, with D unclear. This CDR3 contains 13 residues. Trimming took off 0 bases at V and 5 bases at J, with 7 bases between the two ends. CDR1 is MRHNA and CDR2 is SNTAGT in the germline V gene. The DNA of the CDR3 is TGTGCCAGCAGTGACTCTAGTATGACTGAAGCTTTCTTT. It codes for CASSDSSMTEAFF.

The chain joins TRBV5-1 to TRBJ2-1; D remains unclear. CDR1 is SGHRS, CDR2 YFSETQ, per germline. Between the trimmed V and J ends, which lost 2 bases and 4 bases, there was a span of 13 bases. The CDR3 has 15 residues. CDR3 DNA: TGCGCCAGCAGCTTTCTCGACCCGTCGTACAATGAGCAGTTCTTC. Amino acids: CASSFLDPSYNEQFF.

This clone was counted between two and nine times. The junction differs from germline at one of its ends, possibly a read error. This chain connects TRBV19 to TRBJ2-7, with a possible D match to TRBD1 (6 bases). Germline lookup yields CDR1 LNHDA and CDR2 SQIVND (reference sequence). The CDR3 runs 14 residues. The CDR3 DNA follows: TGTGCCATTAGTATAGACAGGACCCCACTAATACAGTACTTC. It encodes CAISIDRTPLIQYF.

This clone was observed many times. The CDR3 sequence: CSALTSGGANTGELFF. DNA of the CDR3: TGCAGTGCCCTCACTAGCGGGGGCGCGAACACCGGGGAGCTGTTTTTT. This chain links TRBV20-1 with TRBJ2-2; TRBD2 matches 11 bases. J gave up 0 bases and V 6 bases, and 6 bases lay outside the gene matches. This CDR3 is built from 16 residues. The germline gives CDR1 DFQATT, CDR2 SNEGSKA (reference sequence).